The rows below give T cell receptor beta chains drawn from one sample of a study of blood T cell repertoires in COVID-19. Measured with immunoSEQ multiplex PCR; TCRdb has only the in-frame clones, and not every one. The data contain 150,000 to 200,000 clones, 80% to 85% of them singletons. The sample was peripheral blood. The origin of the receptors is an older woman with COVID-19, enrolled during active disease. The CDR3 runs from the conserved cysteine through the conserved F or W. D genes are given only for firm matches. Size is stated for part of the rows, as once, few or many counts, or as a class when the clone is expanded.

clone size	J gene	D gene	V gene	CDR3 protein	CDR3 DNA
-	TRBJ1-1	-	TRBV6-6	CASSPFGYMNTEAFF	TGTGCCAGCAGCCCATTTGGTTACATGAACACTGAAGCTTTCTTT
once	TRBJ2-7	-	TRBV4-1	CASSQRSGGSYEQYF	TGCGCCAGCAGCCAGAGATCAGGGGGGTCCTACGAGCAGTACTTC
-	TRBJ1-2	-	TRBV7-2	CASSPWGGRDGYTF	TGTGCCAGCTCCCCTTGGGGGGGGCGGGATGGCTACACCTTC
-	TRBJ2-2	-	TRBV10-3	CAISQNRASAVTVGELFF	TGTGCCATCAGTCAGAACAGGGCTTCGGCCGTGACGGTCGGGGAGCTGTTTTTT
-	TRBJ2-2	TRBD2	TRBV7-2	CASALSGRGGELFF	TGTGCCAGCGCACTTAGCGGGAGGGGGGGGGAGCTGTTTTTT
-	TRBJ2-7	TRBD2	TRBV14	CASSQDSSGRNKYF	TGTGCCAGCAGCCAAGATTCTAGCGGGAGGAATAAGTACTTC
-	TRBJ2-7	-	TRBV7-2	CASSLGRPGTPVYEQYF	TGTGCCAGCAGCTTGGGCAGGCCCGGGACTCCGGTCTACGAGCAGTACTTC
-	TRBJ2-5	TRBD1	TRBV5-1	CASSLAQGQPQETQYF	TGCGCCAGCAGCTTAGCACAGGGACAGCCCCAAGAGACCCAGTACTTC
-	TRBJ2-5	-	TRBV4-3	CASSHVQGQETQYF	TGCGCCAGCAGCCATGTACAGGGCCAAGAGACCCAGTACTTC
-	TRBJ2-3	-	TRBV5-1	CASSPSGTDTQYF	TGCGCCAGCAGCCCTAGCGGCACAGATACGCAGTATTTT
-	TRBJ2-1	TRBD2	TRBV27	CASSLLGGSNEQFF	TGTGCCAGCAGTTTATTGGGGGGGAGCAATGAGCAGTTCTTC
-	TRBJ2-5	TRBD2	TRBV3-1/TRBV3-2	CASSQASGTETQYF	TGTGCCAGCAGCCAAGCTAGCGGGACTGAGACCCAGTACTTC